This T cell receptor (beta chain) is drawn from a study of T cell responses to AZD1222 COVID-19 vaccine. The CDR3 is 16 residues long. CDR1 and CDR2 (germline): SGHRS, YFSETQ. Germline trimming cut 4 bases from V and 4 bases from J; bases unmatched to any gene: 6. Second doses at about 4 or about 12 weeks were pooled. TCRdb's table, derived via immunoSEQ multiplex PCR, lists solely in-frame clones and lacks some. The sample includes approximately 80,000 clones, approximately 85% seen only once; the top ten take 3.4%. The chain links TRBV5-1 to TRBJ2-3; 13 bases align to TRBD2. Sequenced material: peripheral blood, taken 28 days after the second AZD1222 dose. The source of this sequence is an adult who received the AZD1222 COVID-19 vaccine. The CDR3 DNA is TGCGCCAGCAGCATAGGACTAGCGGGAGAGGCAGATACGCAGTATTTT. Amino acid sequence: CASSIGLAGEADTQYF.